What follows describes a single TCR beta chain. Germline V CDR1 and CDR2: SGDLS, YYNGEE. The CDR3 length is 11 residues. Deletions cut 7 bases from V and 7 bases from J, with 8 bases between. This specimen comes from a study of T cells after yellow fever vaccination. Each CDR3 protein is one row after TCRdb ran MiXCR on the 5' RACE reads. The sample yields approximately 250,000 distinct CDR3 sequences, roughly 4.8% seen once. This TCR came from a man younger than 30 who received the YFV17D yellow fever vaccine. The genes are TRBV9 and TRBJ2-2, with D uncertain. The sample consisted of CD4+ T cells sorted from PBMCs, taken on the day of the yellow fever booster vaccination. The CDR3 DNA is TGTGCCAGCCTTCTTTGCGGGGAGCTGTTTTTT. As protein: CASLLCGELFF.